A selection of T cell receptor beta chains follows, all from one sample in a study of blood T cell repertoires in COVID-19. Clones were read by immunoSEQ multiplex PCR, and TCRdb kept only the in-frame ones, dropping some. The sample lists approximately 200,000 clones, about 88% occurring once. The specimen was peripheral blood. The receptors were sampled from a woman in her twenties or thirties with active or convalescent COVID-19. Both conserved end residues are part of each CDR3. A D gene is named only where the DNA matches it firmly. Clone size is given for some rows only: seen once, a few or many times, or a class if the clone is expanded.

D: TRBD1
J: TRBJ1-1
size: NA
V: TRBV2
CDR3: CASRIPGQFEAFF
DNA: TGTGCCAGCAGGATACCGGGACAGTTTGAAGCTTTCTTT

D: NA
J: TRBJ2-3
size: NA
V: TRBV3-1/TRBV3-2
CDR3: CASSSKISGTDTQYF
DNA: TGTGCCAGCAGCTCTAAGATTTCCGGCACAGATACGCAGTATTTT

D: TRBD1
J: TRBJ1-1
size: NA
V: TRBV19
CDR3: CASMDRGRNTEAFF
DNA: TGTGCCAGTATGGACAGGGGGCGGAACACTGAAGCTTTCTTT

D: NA
J: TRBJ2-2
size: NA
V: TRBV12-3/TRBV12-4
CDR3: CASSQGLSGELFF
DNA: TGTGCCAGCAGCCAGGGGTTATCCGGGGAGCTGTTTTTT

D: TRBD1
J: TRBJ1-2
size: NA
V: TRBV5-1
CDR3: CASSLYGQGAYGYTF
DNA: TGCGCCAGCAGCTTGTATGGACAGGGGGCTTATGGCTACACCTTC

D: NA
J: TRBJ2-1
size: NA
V: TRBV27
CDR3: CASSLRAEQFF
DNA: TGTGCCAGCAGTTTACGAGCCGAGCAGTTCTTC

D: TRBD2
J: TRBJ2-7
size: NA
V: TRBV19
CDR3: CASSIGASGSRSSYEQYF
DNA: TGTGCCAGTAGTATTGGCGCTAGCGGGAGTCGCAGCTCCTACGAGCAGTACTTC

D: NA
J: TRBJ2-3
size: NA
V: TRBV12-3/TRBV12-4
CDR3: CASRGATDTQYF
DNA: TGTGCCAGCAGAGGGGCCACAGATACGCAGTATTTT

D: TRBD2
J: TRBJ2-7
size: NA
V: TRBV5-1
CDR3: CASSLDSGNSYEQYF
DNA: TGCGCCAGCAGCTTGGATAGCGGGAACTCCTACGAGCAGTACTTC

D: NA
J: TRBJ1-5
size: NA
V: TRBV30
CDR3: CAWSESDQPQHF
DNA: TGTGCCTGGAGTGAAAGCGATCAGCCCCAGCATTTT

D: NA
J: TRBJ2-5
size: NA
V: TRBV7-8
CDR3: CASSRIQETQYF
DNA: TGTGCCAGCAGCCGTATACAAGAGACCCAGTACTTC

D: TRBD1
J: TRBJ2-1
size: NA
V: TRBV11-2
CDR3: CASSSRTGYNEQFF
DNA: TGTGCCAGCAGCTCTCGGACAGGGTACAATGAGCAGTTCTTC

D: TRBD2
J: TRBJ2-5
size: NA
V: TRBV5-4
CDR3: CASSFRGTSGRGEETQYF
DNA: TGTGCCAGCAGCTTCAGGGGAACTAGCGGGAGAGGTGAAGAGACCCAGTACTTC

D: TRBD2
J: TRBJ2-1
size: NA
V: TRBV6-4
CDR3: CASSDSGASGLLYDEQFF
DNA: TGTGCCAGCAGTGACTCTGGGGCTAGCGGCCTCCTCTACGATGAGCAGTTCTTC

D: TRBD1
J: TRBJ2-7
size: NA
V: TRBV4-1
CDR3: CASSQTGTGGYEQYF
DNA: TGCGCCAGCAGCCAAACCGGGACAGGGGGCTACGAGCAGTACTTC

D: NA
J: TRBJ1-5
size: NA
V: TRBV27
CDR3: CASSPGTLELNQPQHF
DNA: TGTGCCAGCAGCCCTGGGACACTGGAATTGAATCAGCCCCAGCATTTT

D: TRBD2
J: TRBJ2-3
size: NA
V: TRBV15
CDR3: CATSRDTGGRGTDTQYF
DNA: TGTGCCACCAGCAGAGATACGGGGGGTAGAGGCACAGATACGCAGTATTTT

D: NA
J: TRBJ1-2
size: NA
V: TRBV20-1
CDR3: CSGGPYGYTF
DNA: TGCAGTGGAGGTCCCTACGGCTACACCTTC

D: TRBD2
J: TRBJ2-3
size: NA
V: TRBV28
CDR3: CASSFRGVSTDTQYF
DNA: TGTGCCAGCAGTTTCCGGGGGGTGAGCACAGATACGCAGTATTTT

D: NA
J: TRBJ1-3
size: NA
V: TRBV5-1
CDR3: CASSLMSTAGNTIYF
DNA: TGCGCCAGCAGCTTGATGTCGACAGCTGGAAACACCATATATTTT

D: NA
J: TRBJ1-1
size: NA
V: TRBV11-3
CDR3: CASSFSYTEAFF
DNA: TGTGCCAGCAGCTTCTCGTACACTGAAGCTTTCTTT

D: TRBD1
J: TRBJ1-4
size: NA
V: TRBV5-1
CDR3: CASSLEAGGRTEKLFF
DNA: TGCGCCAGCAGCTTGGAGGCAGGGGGCCGAACGGAAAAACTGTTTTTT

D: NA
J: TRBJ2-7
size: NA
V: TRBV7-9
CDR3: CASEGEASYEQYF
DNA: TGTGCCAGCGAGGGGGAAGCCTCCTACGAGCAGTACTTC

D: NA
J: TRBJ1-5
size: NA
V: TRBV7-2
CDR3: CASSLVATVSNQPQHF
DNA: TGTGCCAGCAGCTTAGTGGCGACAGTCAGCAATCAGCCCCAGCATTTT

D: NA
J: TRBJ1-1
size: NA
V: TRBV10-1
CDR3: CASSDRAGTNTEAFF
DNA: TGCGCCAGCAGTGATAGAGCGGGGACGAACACTGAAGCTTTCTTT

D: NA
J: TRBJ1-2
size: NA
V: TRBV15
CDR3: CATYSPGSSYGYTF
DNA: TGTGCCACCTACTCCCCGGGTTCGAGCTATGGCTACACCTTC

D: NA
J: TRBJ2-3
size: NA
V: TRBV10-3
CDR3: CAISEEGVADTQYF
DNA: TGTGCCATCAGTGAGGAGGGGGTTGCAGATACGCAGTATTTT

D: TRBD1
J: TRBJ1-1
size: NA
V: TRBV7-2
CDR3: CASSSRTGGWNTEAFF
DNA: TGTGCCAGCAGCTCGAGGACAGGGGGATGGAACACTGAAGCTTTCTTT

D: NA
J: TRBJ2-1
size: NA
V: TRBV28
CDR3: CASSLPGGFYNEQFF
DNA: TGTGCCAGCAGTTTACCCGGCGGGTTCTACAATGAGCAGTTCTTC

D: NA
J: TRBJ2-7
size: NA
V: TRBV10-1
CDR3: CASSDGTVQYF
DNA: TGCGCCAGCAGTGACGGTACAGTGCAGTACTTC

D: NA
J: TRBJ2-7
size: once
V: TRBV5-1
CDR3: CASSSQGGSYEQYF
DNA: TGCGCCAGCAGCTCTCAGGGGGGAAGCTACGAGCAGTACTTC

D: TRBD1
J: TRBJ1-5
size: NA
V: TRBV12-3/TRBV12-4
CDR3: CASSLQGDQPQHF
DNA: TGTGCCAGCAGTTTACAGGGGGATCAGCCCCAGCATTTT

D: NA
J: TRBJ2-7
size: NA
V: TRBV29-1
CDR3: CSVEGNRAYEQYF
DNA: TGCAGCGTTGAAGGAAACCGCGCCTACGAGCAGTACTTC

D: TRBD2
J: TRBJ2-1
size: few
V: TRBV10-3
CDR3: CAISMTGTSVNEQFF
DNA: TGTGCCATCAGCATGACCGGGACTAGTGTCAATGAGCAGTTCTTC

D: NA
J: TRBJ1-2
size: once
V: TRBV11-2
CDR3: CASREEEVWRGYTF
DNA: TGTGCCAGCAGGGAAGAGGAGGTTTGGCGTGGCTACACCTTC

D: TRBD1
J: TRBJ1-5
size: NA
V: TRBV10-1
CDR3: CAGRTGEGPQHF
DNA: TGCGCCGGCCGGACAGGGGAGGGGCCCCAGCATTTT

D: TRBD1
J: TRBJ2-7
size: NA
V: TRBV18
CDR3: CASSPGTVGSNEQYF
DNA: TGTGCCAGCTCACCAGGGACAGTTGGCAGTAACGAGCAGTACTTC

D: TRBD1
J: TRBJ1-5
size: NA
V: TRBV7-2
CDR3: CASSPGTGSNQPQHF
DNA: TGTGCCAGCAGCCCCGGGACAGGTAGCAATCAGCCCCAGCATTTT

D: NA
J: TRBJ2-1
size: NA
V: TRBV3-1/TRBV3-2
CDR3: CASSLRDSIYNEQFF
DNA: TGTGCCAGCAGCCTCCGGGACTCTATCTACAATGAGCAGTTCTTC

D: TRBD1
J: TRBJ1-2
size: NA
V: TRBV15
CDR3: CATSFDTRGSHGYTF
DNA: TGTGCCACCAGTTTCGATACCAGGGGGAGTCATGGCTACACCTTC

D: NA
J: TRBJ1-6
size: NA
V: TRBV2
CDR3: CASTPWGGNSPLHF
DNA: TGTGCCAGCACTCCTTGGGGCGGCAATTCACCCCTCCACTTT

D: NA
J: TRBJ1-2
size: NA
V: TRBV9
CDR3: CASSVAQFYGYTF
DNA: TGTGCCAGCAGCGTAGCACAATTCTATGGCTACACCTTC

D: TRBD1
J: TRBJ1-1
size: NA
V: TRBV15
CDR3: CATTSTGGLFEAFF
DNA: TGTGCCACCACCTCGACAGGGGGCTTGTTTGAAGCTTTCTTT

D: TRBD1
J: TRBJ2-7
size: few
V: TRBV11-1
CDR3: CASSVGTGRDPYEQYF
DNA: TGTGCCAGCAGCGTCGGGACAGGCCGAGACCCCTACGAGCAGTACTTC

D: TRBD1
J: TRBJ1-2
size: NA
V: TRBV5-1
CDR3: CASSLTGGGSYGYTF
DNA: TGCGCCAGCAGCTTAACAGGGGGTGGGAGCTATGGCTACACCTTC

D: TRBD1
J: TRBJ1-5
size: NA
V: TRBV28
CDR3: CASSFRQGALQPQHF
DNA: TGTGCCAGCAGTTTTCGACAGGGGGCCCTTCAGCCCCAGCATTTT

D: TRBD1
J: TRBJ1-6
size: few
V: TRBV11-3
CDR3: CASSLAPGQGYNSPLHF
DNA: TGTGCCAGCAGCTTAGCCCCGGGACAGGGGTATAATTCACCCCTCCACTTT

D: TRBD1
J: TRBJ2-5
size: NA
V: TRBV2
CDR3: CASGTGFQTQYF
DNA: TGTGCCAGCGGGACAGGCTTCCAGACCCAGTACTTC

D: TRBD1
J: TRBJ1-1
size: once
V: TRBV5-1
CDR3: CASSLEPLDRVSAFF
DNA: TGCGCCAGCAGCTTGGAACCCCTCGACAGGGTATCAGCTTTCTTT

D: NA
J: TRBJ2-7
size: NA
V: TRBV6-4
CDR3: CASSQSTGPSYEQYF
DNA: TGTGCCAGCAGCCAATCTACAGGGCCGTCCTACGAGCAGTACTTC